The next 24 T cell receptor beta chains were all read from a single sample in a study of CD8 T cells in Susac syndrome. After extraction with the RNeasy kit, roughly 0.45 to 1 ug of the RNA was reverse transcribed using random hexamers. One entry per CDR3 protein, called by TCRdb with MiXCR from the immunoSEQ multiplex PCR reads. Seen here are under 350,000 distinct CDR3 sequences, under 95% observed once, and the top ten hold about 0.07%. The sample consisted of CD4+ T cells from PBMCs. All receptors come from a human donor with multiple sclerosis.

The chain is built from TRBV2 and TRBJ2-7; tentative D call: TRBD2 (6 bases). The CDR3 has 13 amino acids. Germline CDR1 SNHLY, CDR2 FYNNEI. The V end lost 7 bases, the J end lost 5 bases, and 15 bases lay between the germline ends. The CDR3 bases are TGTGCCAGCACCACTACTAGCCCAAACGAGCAGTACTTC. Translating it yields CASTTTSPNEQYF.

J is TRBJ2-2 and V is TRBV13; D may be TRBD2 (6 bases). Germline V gene sequence: CDR1 PRHDT, CDR2 FYEKMQ (reference sequence). This CDR3 has 15 residues. The V and J ends lost 5 bases and 4 bases respectively, with 14 bases between them. The CDR3 loop reads CASSTRAGITGELFF. The CDR3 DNA follows: TGTGCCAGCAGCACCCGAGCGGGCATCACCGGGGAGCTGTTTTTT.

This chain joins TRBV9 and TRBJ2-1; D might be TRBD2 (5 bases). The V end was cut by 3 bases, the J end by 7 bases, with 20 bases between. The CDR3 runs 16 residues. In germline, CDR1 is SGDLS, CDR2 YYNGEE. CDR3: CASSGSGSARMNEQFF. The CDR3 region has the DNA TGTGCCAGCAGCGGATCGGGGAGCGCGAGAATGAATGAGCAGTTCTTC. The whole variable domain, filled in from reference TRBV9 and TRBJ2-1, reads DSGVTQTPKHLITATGQRVTLRCSPRSGDLSVYWYQQSLDQGLQFLIQYYNGEERAKGNILERFSAQQFPDLHSELNLSSLELGDSALYFCASSGSGSARMNEQFFGPGTRLTVL.

This clonotype was seen a few times. The chain carries TRBV12-3 or TRBV12-4 and TRBJ2-7, with 9 bases fitting TRBD1. The CDR3 runs to 15 residues. Unmatched junction bases numbered 6, after V lost 5 bases and J lost 1 base. The CDR3 here is CASSPNRGRSYEQYF. CDR3 bases: TGTGCCAGCAGTCCTAACAGGGGGCGATCCTACGAGCAGTACTTC.

The V and J genes are TRBV7-6 and TRBJ2-7, with 11 positions matching TRBD2. V lost 5 bases to trimming and J lost 5 bases; unmatched junction nucleotides: 20. This CDR3 is 19 amino acids long. Germline V gene sequence: CDR1 SGHVS, CDR2 FNYEAQ. DNA of the CDR3: TGTGCCAGCAGCCCGGGGAGGGCAACTAGCGGGAGTCGCGCCCACGAGCAGTACTTC. Translated: CASSPGRATSGSRAHEQYF.

The rearrangement uses TRBV18 and TRBJ1-4; a weak D match, TRBD1 (6 bases). V was cut by 3 bases and J by 4 bases, with 12 bases left in between. The CDR3 length is 15 residues. CDR1 and CDR2 from the germline V gene are KGHSH and LQKENI. Here the CDR3 reads CASSPRDRSNEKLFF. CDR3 in DNA: TGTGCCAGCTCACCCAGAGACAGGAGTAATGAAAAACTGTTTTTT.

The J gene is TRBJ2-7, the V gene TRBV12-3 or TRBV12-4; D might be TRBD2 (6 bases). CDR3 size: 17 residues. V lost 3 bases and J 2 bases, leaving 20 bases between the germline ends. In DNA form, the CDR3 reads TGTGCCAGCAGTTTTGGGGGGTGGGGGGACGGAACCTACGAGCAGTACTTC. Residues: CASSFGGWGDGTYEQYF.

The chain links TRBV12-3 or TRBV12-4 to TRBJ2-3; possible D gene TRBD2, 5 bases. V was clipped by 6 bases and J by 3 bases, with 13 bases between them. The CDR3 length is 14 residues. For the CDR3, the DNA is TGTGCCAGCAGCCGGAGGTTCCCTACAGATACGCAGTATTTT. The encoded protein is CASSRRFPTDTQYF.

V usage is TRBV25-1 and J usage is TRBJ2-7; tentatively, D is TRBD2 (7 bases). Germline values: CDR1 MGHDK, CDR2 SYGVNS. Deletions cut 0 bases from V and 6 bases from J, with 9 bases between. This CDR3 has 13 residues. Written as DNA, the CDR3 is TGTGCCAGCAGTGAATATGGGGGGGCCGAGCAGTACTTC. Translation: CASSEYGGAEQYF.

J is TRBJ2-5 and V is TRBV6-2 or TRBV6-3; 8 nucleotides match TRBD2. Germline V gives CDR1 MNHEY, CDR2 SVGEGT. Trimming at V came to 2 bases and at J to 5 bases, leaving 7 bases not matched to a gene. The CDR3 has 15 amino acids. The CDR3 is CASSYAGTRGETQYF. Written as DNA, the CDR3 is TGTGCCAGCAGTTACGCTGGGACTAGGGGCGAGACCCAGTACTTC.

This chain connects TRBV20-1 to TRBJ2-1, with 11 bases lining up with TRBD2. Germline CDR1 DFQATT, CDR2 SNEGSKA (reference sequence). With 3 bases clipped from V and 5 bases from J, the junction kept 6 bases outside the gene matches. The CDR3 covers 15 residues. The CDR3 protein is CSASQLAGDHNEQFF. In nucleotides, the CDR3 is TGCAGTGCTAGCCAACTAGCGGGGGACCACAATGAGCAGTTCTTC.

The chain is built from TRBV4-3 and TRBJ2-3; 10 bases match TRBD2. Unmatched junction bases numbered 9, after V lost 3 bases and J lost 6 bases. Germline V CDR1 and CDR2: LGHNA, YSLEER. There are 16 residues in the CDR3. In DNA, the CDR3 is TGCGCCAGCAGCCACGACGGCACTAGCGGGATGGATACGCAGTATTTT. It is translated as CASSHDGTSGMDTQYF.

The chain couples TRBV10-3 to TRBJ2-3; TRBD2 aligns across 10 bases. Germline V CDR1 and CDR2: ENHRY, SYGVKD. The J segment lost 2 bases and the V segment lost 4 bases, leaving 6 bases of the junction unmatched. This CDR3 has 16 amino acids. The CDR3 spells CAISGSLAGHTDTQYF. The CDR3 DNA sequence: TGTGCCATCAGTGGTTCACTAGCGGGGCACACAGATACGCAGTATTTT.

The chain has TRBV7-8 and TRBJ2-2; 9 positions agree with TRBD1. Per germline, CDR1 SGHVS and CDR2 FQNEAQ. The CDR3 is 15 amino acids. V shed 1 base and J 7 bases; nucleotides not matched to a gene: 4. This CDR3 reads CASSLGTGVFGELFF. The CDR3, as DNA: TGTGCCAGCAGCTTAGGGACAGGGGTTTTCGGGGAGCTGTTTTTT.

The V call is TRBV2, the J call TRBJ2-1; TRBD1 matches 10 bases. The V segment lost 6 bases and the J segment 13 bases; nucleotides outside the gene matches: 6. This CDR3 has 12 amino acids. In germline, CDR1 is SNHLY, CDR2 FYNNEI. For the CDR3, the DNA is TGTGCCAGCAGATCGACAGGGGGCGGTCAGTTCTTC. Translated: CASRSTGGGQFF.

The chain employs TRBV12-3 or TRBV12-4 and TRBJ1-1, with 7 bases fitting TRBD1. Losses at the gene ends were 6 bases for V and 5 bases for J; bases not matched to a gene: 15. The CDR3 has 16 amino acids. Here the CDR3 DNA reads TGTGCCAGCAGCCCGAGGCCACAGGGGAGCGGGACTGAAGCTTTCTTT. As protein: CASSPRPQGSGTEAFF.

J is TRBJ1-2 and V is TRBV30; 7 nucleotides agree with TRBD1. After removal of 2 bases from V and 6 bases from J, the junction contained 6 bases not matched to a gene. Germline V gene sequence: CDR1 GTSNPN, CDR2 SVGIG (reference sequence). The CDR3 contains 13 residues. CDR3 nucleotides: TGTGCCTGGAGTCCAGGGGGGAAGGATGGCTACACCTTC. Protein product: CAWSPGGKDGYTF. The whole variable domain, remainder taken from reference TRBV30 and TRBJ1-2, is SQTIHQWPATLVQPVGSPLSLECTVEGTSNPNLYWYRQAAGRGLQLLFYSVGIGQISSEVPQNLSASRPQDRQFILSSKKLLLSDSGFYLCAWSPGGKDGYTFGSGTRLTVV.

The chain is built from TRBV7-2 and TRBJ2-1, with D tentatively TRBD2 (5 bases). The CDR3 consists of 16 residues. With 0 bases removed from V and 7 bases from J, the gap between germline ends came to 16 bases. Germline CDR1 SGHTA, CDR2 FQGNSA. Here the CDR3 reads CASSLAGGSALNEQFF. CDR3 DNA sequence: TGTGCCAGCAGCTTAGCTGGAGGCAGCGCCTTAAATGAGCAGTTCTTC.

V and J are TRBV10-3 and TRBJ1-4, with D unresolved. V lost 3 bases and J 8 bases, leaving 10 bases between the germline ends. CDR3 size: 13 residues. Germline CDR1 reads ENHRY; CDR2 reads SYGVKD. CDR3 sequence: CAISDRGGEKLFF. CDR3 nucleotides: TGTGCCATCAGTGACAGAGGAGGGGAAAAACTGTTTTTT.

The chain recombines TRBV19 with TRBJ2-7; 7 positions match TRBD1. Trimming cost V 8 bases and J 5 bases; bases outside gene matches: 9. The CDR3 covers 13 residues. Germline V gene data show CDR1 as LNHDA and CDR2 as SQIVND (reference sequence). The CDR3 sequence: CASGRNTGDEQYF. Written as DNA, the CDR3 is TGTGCCAGTGGGCGAAACACAGGGGACGAGCAGTACTTC. The full variable domain, its missing parts supplied by reference TRBV19 and TRBJ2-7, is DGGITQSPKYLFRKEGQNVTLSCEQNLNHDAMYWYRQDPGQGLRLIYYSQIVNDFQKGDIAEGYSVSREKKESFPLTVTSAQKNPTAFYLCASGRNTGDEQYFGPGTRLTVT.

The chain has TRBV12-3 or TRBV12-4 and TRBJ1-5; D is unclear. The length of the CDR3 is 14 residues. The V end was cut by 3 bases, the J end by 7 bases, with 13 bases between. CDR3 in amino acids: CASSLSSEGQPQHF. In nucleotides, the CDR3 is TGTGCCAGCAGTTTGTCAAGCGAGGGCCAGCCCCAGCATTTT.

This chain uses TRBV7-8 with TRBJ1-1, with 11 bases matching TRBD1. The CDR3 runs to 17 residues. The germline CDR1 and CDR2 sequences are SGHVS and FQNEAQ. J lost 4 bases, V lost 5 bases, and 12 bases had no gene match. CDR3 protein: CASSKDRGPGVSTEAFF. CDR3 DNA: TGTGCCAGCAGCAAGGACAGGGGGCCCGGCGTTAGCACTGAAGCTTTCTTT.

The chain links TRBV3-1 to TRBJ1-2; D gene ambiguous. The V gene lost 4 bases and the J gene lost 5 bases, with 14 bases spanning the gap. The CDR3 is 14 amino acids. Looked up from germline, CDR1 is LGHDT and CDR2 is YNNKEL (reference sequence). In DNA, the CDR3 is TGTGCCAGCAGCCTGGACGGAAAAATATATGGCTACACCTTC. It codes for CASSLDGKIYGYTF.

This clonotype occurred once. This rearrangement joins TRBV6-2 or TRBV6-3 to TRBJ2-3; 8 bases are a match to TRBD2. This CDR3 region has 16 residues. CDR1 MNHEY and CDR2 SVGEGT come from the germline V gene. V trimming: 2 bases; J trimming: 6 bases; junction bases outside the gene matches: 10. In DNA form, the CDR3 reads TGTGCCAGCAGTTACGCGCCAGCGGGAGAATCGGATACGCAGTATTTT. Translated, it gives CASSYAPAGESDTQYF.